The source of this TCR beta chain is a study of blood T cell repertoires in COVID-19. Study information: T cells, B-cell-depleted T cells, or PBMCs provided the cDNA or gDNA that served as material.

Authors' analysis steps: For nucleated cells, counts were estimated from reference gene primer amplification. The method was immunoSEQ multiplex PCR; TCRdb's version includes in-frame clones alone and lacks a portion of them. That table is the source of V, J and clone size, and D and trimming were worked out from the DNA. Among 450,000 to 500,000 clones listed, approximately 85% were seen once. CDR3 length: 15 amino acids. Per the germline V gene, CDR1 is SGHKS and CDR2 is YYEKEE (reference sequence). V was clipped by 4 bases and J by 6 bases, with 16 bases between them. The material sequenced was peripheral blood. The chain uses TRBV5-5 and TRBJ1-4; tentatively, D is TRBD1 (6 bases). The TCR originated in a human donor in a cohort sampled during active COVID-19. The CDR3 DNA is TGTGCCAGCAGCAAGGTGGGGGGGCGAGATGAAAAACTGTTTTTT. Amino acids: CASSKVGGRDEKLFF.